Listed below are T cell receptor beta chains from one sample, sequenced in a study of cytomegalovirus exposure and HLA in healthy donors. Some clones are missing from TCRdb's copy, which holds only in-frame ones; the method was immunoSEQ multiplex PCR. The table has roughly 100,000 clones, 65% to 80% seen once; the top ten hold less than 2%. The sample comprised PBMCs. The receptors derive from a woman aged 40 to 49 in good health and CMV-seronegative. Both conserved end residues are trimmed from each CDR3.

V gene	J gene	CDR3 protein
TRBV7-3	TRBJ2-2	ASSSDFGGDSYTGELF
TRBV19	TRBJ1-2	ASSTRNGGGHYGYT
TRBV9	TRBJ2-3	ASSVVGSGTRVTDTQY
TRBV11-2	TRBJ1-3	ASRMGQGRNTIY
TRBV28	TRBJ2-7	ASSTGTFSYEQY
TRBV27	TRBJ2-5	ASWDRGQKTQY
TRBV19	TRBJ1-6	AMEPGHYNSPLH
TRBV27	TRBJ2-1	ASSSGGGYNEQF
TRBV11-2	TRBJ1-1	ASTKDGWGGRDTEAF
TRBV11-1	TRBJ2-1	ASSLFRENEQF
TRBV9	TRBJ1-1	ASSQGTDTEAF
TRBV9	TRBJ2-7	ASSVAAGRTYEQY
TRBV7-9	TRBJ2-5	SSSLSGALQETQY
TRBV28	TRBJ1-2	ASTSGNYGYT
TRBV4-1	TRBJ2-1	ASSQDPNEQF
TRBV4-1	TRBJ2-1	ASSQASGLAKHEQF
TRBV10-1	TRBJ2-2	ASSFDTGELF
TRBV18	TRBJ1-6	ASSPTGGGNVNNSPLH
TRBV30	TRBJ1-2	AWSGNRGNYGYT
TRBV7-7	TRBJ2-5	ASSLGLTSIGMKETQY
TRBV7-8	TRBJ1-5	ASSLDSGSPQH
TRBV19	TRBJ1-5	ASAEVRNQPQH
TRBV18	TRBJ2-3	ASSPSLGPSSDTQY
TRBV5-4	TRBJ1-1	ASSTGTEAEAF
TRBV10-3	TRBJ2-3	AIMERQGLRITDTQY
TRBV4-3	TRBJ2-5	ASSLGAQETQY
TRBV7-2	TRBJ1-1	ASSSPGQGGGSTEAF
TRBV5-6	TRBJ2-6	ASSLALRKAGANVLT
TRBV6-5	TRBJ2-7	ASSYLGQKDYEQY
TRBV6-5	TRBJ2-5	ASSPGTTLQETQY
TRBV11-2	TRBJ2-7	ASSFWTGGVYEQY
TRBV10-3	TRBJ1-3	AIREEQGSGNTIY
TRBV18	TRBJ1-5	ASYTVLQTGDSNQPQH
TRBV20-1	TRBJ2-5	SAVTQETQY
TRBV30	TRBJ1-4	AWSGRGEKLF
TRBV9	TRBJ2-2	ASSVARGRFAGELF
TRBV7-9	TRBJ1-1	ASSEGHLEAF
TRBV5-4	TRBJ2-3	ASSYRTGRSTDTQY
TRBV29-1	TRBJ2-5	SVDRTRGLLEETQY
TRBV10-3	TRBJ2-1	AISDEAWGTAYNEQF
TRBV2	TRBJ1-1	ASRGLEAF
TRBV10-3	TRBJ1-4	AIWGGGYNEKLF
TRBV7-3	TRBJ2-2	ASSLRVGPDWAGELF
TRBV19	TRBJ2-2	ASREQTGELF
TRBV4-3	TRBJ1-2	ASSQDRQLFNYGYT
TRBV6-5	TRBJ1-2	ASSYSAQGGGYGYT
TRBV25-1	TRBJ1-4	ASTPYLTGGSEKLF
TRBV11-2	TRBJ2-7	ASSLERSSYEQY
TRBV7-7	TRBJ2-1	ASSLTLANEQF
TRBV7-9	TRBJ1-5	ASSLGQNSNQPQH
TRBV27	TRBJ1-5	ASSLQGTNQPQH
TRBV28	TRBJ1-1	ASSPPGLVIANTEAF
TRBV28	TRBJ2-1	ASRQTAGGPWNEQF
TRBV27	TRBJ2-4	ASSLSAPIAKNIQY
TRBV29-1	TRBJ2-5	SVGQAVWETQY
TRBV6-1	TRBJ2-7	ASSGGTISDEQY
TRBV23-1	TRBJ2-2	ASHTRGGTGELF